The 6 T cell receptor beta chains reported below all come from one sample, sequenced in a study of shared clonotypes between healthy human individuals. Generated by immunoSEQ multiplex PCR, the TCRdb table keeps only in-frame clones and is missing some. This sample has a few million clones, with just over 90% found just once. The specimen sequenced was naive CD4+ T cells from PBMCs. The subset is: CD45RA+ positively selected. The receptors come from a young man in good health. Some clones in this sample may be carry-over from other donors' samples.

The chain is built from TRBV15 and TRBJ2-1, with 10 nucleotides matching TRBD2. The V segment lost 3 bases and the J segment 7 bases; nucleotides outside the gene matches: 6. The CDR3 sequence is 15 residues long. Germline V lookup: CDR1 LNHNV, CDR2 YYDKDF (reference sequence). The DNA for the CDR3 is TGTGCCACCAGCAGCGGAAGCGGGAGGGGGAATGAGCAGTTCTTC. It translates to CATSSGSGRGNEQFF. Drawing the rest from reference TRBV15 and TRBJ2-1, the complete variable domain is DAMVIQNPRYQVTQFGKPVTLSCSQTLNHNVMYWYQQKSSQAPKLLFHYYDKDFNNEADTPDNFQSRRPNTSFCFLDIRSPGLGDTAMYLCATSSGSGRGNEQFFGPGTRLTVL.

The rearrangement links TRBV7-9 to TRBJ2-1, with no clear D. Trimming removed 4 bases from V and 6 bases from J, with 16 bases in between. Germline V gives CDR1 SEHNR, CDR2 FQNEAQ (reference sequence). There are 15 residues in the CDR3. The CDR3 DNA reads TGTGCCAGCAGCTCCGGGCCCCCAAGGTCCAATGAGCAGTTCTTC. Amino acids: CASSSGPPRSNEQFF.

This rearrangement joins TRBV6-5 to TRBJ2-7; D ambiguous. Germline V CDR1 and CDR2: MNHEY, SVGAGI. Trimming removed 2 bases at V and 7 bases at J, with 12 bases between. This CDR3 is built from 13 residues. This CDR3 reads CASSYIRNSEQYF. The CDR3 DNA is TGTGCCAGCAGTTACATACGCAATTCGGAGCAGTACTTC.

The chain joins TRBV7-9 to TRBJ2-4; no definite D call. Germline-derived CDR1 and CDR2 are SEHNR and FQNEAQ (reference sequence). V lost 2 bases, J lost 0 bases, and 8 bases lay in between. This CDR3 spans 15 amino acids. The CDR3 is CASSLTEIAKNIQYF. In DNA, the CDR3 is TGTGCCAGCAGCTTAACAGAGATAGCCAAAAACATTCAGTACTTC.

The CDR3 nucleotides are TGCGCCAGCAGCTTGAGCAAGGGGACGAAAGGATTGTTTGAAGAGACCCAGTACTTC. Translation: CASSLSKGTKGLFEETQYF. This rearrangement joins TRBV5-1 to TRBJ2-5; D may be TRBD1 or TRBD2 (5 bases each). The CDR3 runs to 19 residues. Trimming cost V 1 base and J 3 bases, with 25 bases left between them. Germline V lookup: CDR1 SGHRS, CDR2 YFSETQ.

The rearrangement joins TRBV6-1 to TRBJ2-7, with D uncertain. Germline V gives CDR1 MNHNS, CDR2 SASEGT. The CDR3 runs to 14 residues. Trimming cost V 4 bases and J 2 bases, with 12 bases left between them. CDR3 sequence: CASSAVAETYEQYF. As DNA, the CDR3 is TGTGCCAGCAGTGCAGTGGCTGAGACCTACGAGCAGTACTTC.